One sample yielded the 15 T cell receptor beta chains listed below, sequenced in a study of blood T cells in healthy people across ages. PCR was performed a second time for about 7 to 11 cycles using a sample-barcoded 5' primer and a J-beta primer mix. TCRdb re-called the 5' RACE reads with MiXCR, one entry per CDR3 protein. The profile covers 1,500,000 or so distinct CDR3 sequences, with 42% appearing a single time and about 3.8% taken by the ten largest. The sequenced sample consisted of blood. These receptor sequences come from a young woman in good health.

The chain couples TRBV20-1 to TRBJ1-5; weak D call: TRBD1 (6 bases). Trimming took 6 bases from V and 7 from J, leaving 16 bases between them. CDR3 length: 13 residues. Germline CDR1 and CDR2: DFQATT and SNEGSKA (reference sequence). The CDR3 nucleotides are TGCAGTGCGCCAGGGGAGGGGAGGCAGCCCCAGCATTTT. It specifies CSAPGEGRQPQHF.

The chain is built from TRBV20-1 and TRBJ2-5; no definite D call. Trimming removed 3 bases at V and 11 bases at J, with 19 bases between. Germline loops: CDR1 DFQATT, CDR2 SNEGSKA (reference sequence). This CDR3 has 13 amino acids. CDR3 region: CSARELSYNEQYF. The CDR3 DNA reads TGCAGTGCTAGGGAGCTCTCCTACAATGAGCAGTACTTC.

The V gene is TRBV28, the J gene TRBJ2-3; D might be TRBD2 (5 bases). The CDR3 totals 17 residues. Germline V gene lookup returns CDR1 MDHEN and CDR2 SYDVKM. Trimming removed 3 bases at V and 5 bases at J, with 21 bases between. The DNA of the CDR3 is TGTGCCAGCAGTTTGGTTAGATTCGCGGGTGTTCTAGATACGCAGTATTTT. Its protein product is CASSLVRFAGVLDTQYF.

The genes are TRBV12-3 or TRBV12-4 and TRBJ1-6; 8 bases agree with TRBD1. V gave up 5 bases and J gave up 9 bases; unmatched junction bases: 9. CDR3 length: 15 amino acids. The CDR3 nucleotides are TGTGCCAGCAGTACCGGACAGGGCCAAGGTTCACCCCTCCACTTT. Residues: CASSTGQGQGSPLHF.

This clonotype appeared a few times. This chain joins TRBV10-3 and TRBJ2-1; the match to TRBD1 covers 11 bases. V lost 1 base, J lost 3 bases, and 14 bases stayed unmatched. There are 20 residues in the CDR3. CDR1 ENHRY and CDR2 SYGVKD come from the germline V gene. This CDR3 is CAISELPGQGGLRIYNEQFF. As DNA, the CDR3 is TGTGCCATCAGTGAGTTACCGGGACAGGGGGGTTTACGCATCTACAATGAGCAGTTCTTC.

Comment on this clonotype: A much larger clonotype is one base distant, so this may be a read error. The chain recombines TRBV4-3 with TRBJ1-2; maybe TRBD1 (5 bases). CDR3 length: 15 residues. CDR1 LGHNA and CDR2 YSLEER come from the germline V gene. The CDR3 sequence is CASSHRQLANYGYIF. DNA for the CDR3: TGCGCCAGCAGCCACCGACAGTTAGCTAACTATGGCTACATCTTC.

The chain uses TRBV7-9 and TRBJ2-5; TRBD1 matches at 8 bases. Trimming took 1 base from V and 1 from J; bases not matched to a gene: 5. The CDR3 is made up of 16 amino acids. The germline gives CDR1 SEHNR, CDR2 FQNEAQ (reference sequence). The CDR3 region has the DNA TGTGCCAGCAGCTTAGGACAGGGGAGGACCCAAGAGACCCAGTACTTC. Protein: CASSLGQGRTQETQYF.

This chain uses TRBV20-1 with TRBJ2-1, with a weak D call TRBD1 (6 bases). The ends were cut back, 4 bases at V and 13 bases at J, with 20 bases in the middle. Germline CDR1 reads DFQATT; CDR2 reads SNEGSKA (reference sequence). The CDR3 has 13 residues. CDR3 sequence (DNA): TGCAGTGCTACCATTACAGGGAGCGAGACCCAGTTCTTC. It codes for CSATITGSETQFF.

This chain joins TRBV29-1 and TRBJ1-2; 7 nucleotides align to TRBD1. V was pared by 6 bases and J by 6 bases, with 7 bases of the junction left unmatched. Germline-derived CDR1 and CDR2 are SQVTM and ANQGSEA. The CDR3 is 12 residues long. The CDR3 nucleotides are TGCAGCGTCCCGGGACAGATTCATGGCTACACCTTC. Translating gives CSVPGQIHGYTF. The variable domain in full, completed from reference TRBV29-1 and TRBJ1-2, reads SAVISQKPSRDICQRGTSLTIQCQVDSQVTMMFWYRQQPGQSLTLIATANQGSEATYESGFVIDKFPISRPNLTFSTLTVSNMSPEDSSIYLCSVPGQIHGYTFGSGTRLTVV.

V and J are TRBV20-1 and TRBJ1-4; 9 bases agree with TRBD1. V shed 6 bases, J shed 6 bases, and the junction held 2 bases outside the gene matches. Germline V gives CDR1 DFQATT, CDR2 SNEGSKA (reference sequence). The CDR3 covers 12 residues. The CDR3 here is CSAHRGHEKLFF. In DNA, the CDR3 is TGCAGTGCCCACAGGGGGCATGAAAAACTGTTTTTT.

The J gene is TRBJ2-1, the V gene TRBV2, with D possibly matching TRBD1 (6 bases). The closer fit of TRBJ2-7 to the DNA end suggests the J call may be wrong. Germline V gives CDR1 SNHLY, CDR2 FYNNEI. The CDR3 is 15 residues long. For the CDR3, the DNA is TGTGCCAGCAGGAGAGGACAGAGCTCCTACAATGAGCAGTACTTC. The encoded protein is CASRRGQSSYNEQYF.

The rearrangement links TRBV7-9 to TRBJ2-3, with a possible D match to TRBD2 (5 bases). The CDR3 has 17 amino acids. V shed 0 bases and J shed 3 bases, with 16 bases lying between them. Per germline, CDR1 SEHNR and CDR2 FQNEAQ (reference sequence). The CDR3 loop is CASSLALIFRDTDTQYF. DNA for the CDR3: TGTGCCAGCAGCTTAGCGCTAATTTTCCGGGATACAGATACGCAGTATTTT.

This clonotype was detected only a few times. The chain employs TRBV21-1 and TRBJ2-7; TRBD1, the D gene given by the table, was not confirmed from the DNA. The DNA end is more similar to TRBJ2-5, so the J call may be wrong. TRBV21-1 is flagged as a pseudogene. The CDR3 extends over 16 amino acids. CDR3 DNA sequence: TGTGCCGGCAGTGACACACCGGGACAGGGTGTCCAGACCCAGTACTTC. It codes for CAGSDTPGQGVQTQYF.

The CDR3 region is CASSYSSLAGDNEQFF. CDR3 coding DNA: TGTGCCAGCAGTTACTCGAGTCTAGCGGGGGACAATGAGCAGTTCTTC. V usage is TRBV6-2 or TRBV6-3 and J usage is TRBJ2-1; the match to TRBD2 covers 10 bases. Per germline, CDR1 MNHEY and CDR2 SVGEGT. Losses at the gene ends were 0 bases for V and 5 bases for J; bases not matched to a gene: 4. CDR3 size: 16 residues.

In its sample, this clonotype was seen a few times. The genes are TRBV20-1 and TRBJ2-3, with D uncertain. CDR1 is DFQATT, CDR2 SNEGSKA, per germline (reference sequence). Trimming left V 0 bases short and J 8 bases short, with 18 bases between. The CDR3 spans 15 residues. This CDR3 is CSARDPLPLVGTQYF. DNA of the CDR3: TGCAGTGCTAGAGATCCGCTACCCCTCGTTGGTACGCAGTATTTT.